This TCR beta chain was recovered during a study of Graves' ophthalmopathy and Graves' hyperthyroidism (dated by TCRdb to 2017 to 2018). Context from the whole study: Peripheral blood was collected at initial diagnosis, before any treatment. TCR beta repertoire signatures were used to distinguish Graves' ophthalmopathy from Graves' hyperthyroidism and to predict progression to ophthalmopathy. In total, 120 to 150 blood samples were TCR-sequenced: roughly 45 ophthalmopathy, approximately 75 hyperthyroidism and some 17 hyperthyroidism-to-ophthalmopathy patients. To explore V-J signatures that distinguish ophthalmopathy from hyperthyroidism, a discovery set of 100 patients was enrolled, made up of roughly 41 with ophthalmopathy and fewer than 60 with stable hyperthyroidism. An independent validation cohort comprised some 19 hyperthyroidism patients and 15 to 17 patients who later progressed from hyperthyroidism to ophthalmopathy. In more than five hyperthyroidism patients, T-cell repertoires of thyroid tissue and blood were compared. Following sample collection, hyperthyroidism patients were given methimazole at a starting dose of 30 mg daily, and ophthalmopathy patients were given high-dose intravenous methylprednisolone.

For repertoire sequencing, the TCR beta CDR3 regions were amplified from RNA transcripts. The first round of RT-PCR was done with HTBI primers and the Qiagen OneStep RT-PCR kit, and was followed by a second round of multiplex PCR, then size selection and purification. Sequencing of the libraries was carried out on an Illumina HiSeq2000 in paired-end mode with 100 bp reads. The source study handled its data this way. SOAPnuke was used to process the reads, throwing out any read that had adapters, had uncalled bases, had a mean Phred below 15, or lacked an exact constant-primer or identifier match. COPE v1.2.5 was used to merge the high-quality paired reads. Clonotypes were defined as unique nucleotide sequences and were aligned to IMGT TRB V, D and J references using MiTCR v1.1. Analysis was restricted to V-J combinations with a frequency above 0.0001, which covered approximately 99% of repertoires. For each V-J combination, a TCR clonal expansion and chaos score was defined as F50 clonal expansion divided by the chaos observed in the TCRdist matrix. Welch's t-statistics and random forest were used to narrow the features down to more than 10 V-J combinations, which were then fed into a naive Bayes classifier. The similarity between thyroid and blood repertoires was quantified using the Morisita-Horn index. TCRdb applied fastp at Q25 and MiXCR to the public reads, then kept only in-frame beta chains. A single entry per CDR3 protein holds the most common genes and DNA from its merged rows. TCRdb, not the original authors, processed these V and J calls. A total of hundreds of thousands of distinct CDR3 sequences appear in this sample, 35% to 50% of them only once. Less than 55% of the sample lies in the top ten.

Patients with ophthalmopathy had moderately to severely active disease, with a Clinical Activity Score of 3 or more, a NOSPECS grade of 4 or more, and a disease duration of less than 3 months. Patients with other autoimmune diseases, uncontrolled infections, pregnancy or lactation were excluded. Clinical symptoms, serum thyroxine, TRAb, thyroid ultrasound and orbital computed tomography formed the basis of the diagnosis. PBMCs were isolated from 7.5 to 10 ml of fresh peripheral blood by Ficoll-Paque density gradient centrifugation. Total RNA was extracted with Trizol reagent and quality-checked on an Agilent 2100 Bioanalyzer. Summary of the overall study and its limitations: Most expanded thyroid clonotypes with a frequency above 0.001 also appeared in blood, which suggests that blood repertoires may reflect the immune response in the thyroid. In validation, the model predicted ophthalmopathy progression with 55% to 71% sensitivity and roughly 72% specificity; 12 predicted patients were CT-confirmed with GO in a median of about 7.1 months. Sample size was not statistically predetermined, and group allocation was not concealed from the investigators. Ophthalmopathy was separated from stable hyperthyroidism by the 13-signature model with about 89% sensitivity and about 81% specificity in cross-validation and with 80%/75% in the test set.

Concerning this clonotype: No cognate antigen has been identified for it. A much larger clone is a single base away; this may be a read error. This likely comes from a read error, as the CDR3 has no conserved phenylalanine or tryptophan at its end.

The sequence was obtained from an adult man with Graves' ophthalmopathy. Sequenced material: peripheral blood.

The DNA sequence is given as TGTGCCACCAGTGACCACACAGGGGTGCGAGGCTACACCCTC. Protein translation: CATSDHTGVRGYTL. The sequence links TRBV24-1 to TRBJ1-2, with 7 bases in between that match TRBD1. The junction shows trimming of 4 bases on V and 8 bases on J, and the gene matches do not reach 9 bases of it. The CDR3 contains 14 residues when both ends are counted. CDR3 DNA only is kept here, 42 bases in frame from base 1. The germline V gene encodes CDR1 KGHDR and CDR2 SFDVKD.